Listed below are T cell receptor beta chains from one sample, sequenced in a study of blood T cell repertoires in COVID-19. Assay: immunoSEQ multiplex PCR; the TCRdb copy retains only in-frame clones and omits some. This sample carries hundreds of thousands of clones, roughly 76% of them seen once, and the ten largest clones take 7.5%. The sample was peripheral blood. These receptors all come from a woman at least 80 years old with COVID-19, enrolled during active disease. The CDR3 runs from the conserved cysteine through the conserved F or W. Each record gives: J gene, D gene, V gene, clone size, CDR3 DNA, CDR3 protein. D genes are given only for firm matches. Some rows mark clone size as missing; the rest say once, few, many or name a class of expanded clone.

J: TRBJ2-1; D: NA; V: TRBV7-9; size: NA; DNA: TGTGCCAGCAGTTTTAGCGCCGGTGAGCAGTTCTTC; CDR3: CASSFSAGEQFF
J: TRBJ2-1; D: TRBD1; V: TRBV6-6; size: NA; DNA: TGTGCCAGCAGTGATCAAGGACAGGGAGACAATGAGCAGTTCTTC; CDR3: CASSDQGQGDNEQFF
J: TRBJ2-7; D: TRBD1; V: TRBV5-1; size: once; DNA: TGCGCCAGCAGCTTGGAGGGACAGGGGGCCGTCGAGCAGTACTTC; CDR3: CASSLEGQGAVEQYF
J: TRBJ2-1; D: TRBD2; V: TRBV18; size: NA; DNA: TGTGCCAGCTCACCACCTAGCGGGAGAGGTGAGCAGTTCTTC; CDR3: CASSPPSGRGEQFF
J: TRBJ2-1; D: NA; V: TRBV23-1; size: NA; DNA: TGCGCCAGCAGTCACAACCGGGACATTCGCAATGAGCAGTTCTTC; CDR3: CASSHNRDIRNEQFF
J: TRBJ2-7; D: NA; V: TRBV18; size: NA; DNA: TGTGCCAGCTCACCGGGGGGGCCCTACGAGCAGTACTTC; CDR3: CASSPGGPYEQYF
J: TRBJ1-5; D: TRBD1; V: TRBV28; size: NA; DNA: TGTGCCAGCAGTTCTCTAGGGTCAGGGGGAAGAGGACAGCCCCAGCATTTT; CDR3: CASSSLGSGGRGQPQHF
J: TRBJ2-7; D: TRBD2; V: TRBV18; size: NA; DNA: TGTGCCAGCTCACCGGGGACTAGCGGGAACGAGCAGTACTTC; CDR3: CASSPGTSGNEQYF
J: TRBJ2-2; D: TRBD2; V: TRBV5-1; size: NA; DNA: TGCGCCAGCAGCCGGGGACTAGCGGACGGGGAGCTGTTTTTT; CDR3: CASSRGLADGELFF
J: TRBJ1-1; D: TRBD1; V: TRBV10-3; size: NA; DNA: TGTGCCATCAGTATTCGGGACAGGGGGCCGAACACTGAAGCTTTCTTT; CDR3: CAISIRDRGPNTEAFF
J: TRBJ1-2; D: NA; V: TRBV9; size: NA; DNA: TGTGCCAGCAGCGTAGAAGTATCCGGCAGGGTGATTAGCTACACCTTC; CDR3: CASSVEVSGRVISYTF
J: TRBJ2-3; D: NA; V: TRBV12-3/TRBV12-4; size: NA; DNA: TGTGCCAGTGGGGGCCTCGCAGATACGCAGTATTTT; CDR3: CASGGLADTQYF
J: TRBJ1-2; D: TRBD1; V: TRBV10-2; size: NA; DNA: TGCGCCAGCAGTGAGTCGACGGGACAGGCGGGCTACACCTTC; CDR3: CASSESTGQAGYTF
J: TRBJ2-7; D: TRBD1; V: TRBV7-9; size: NA; DNA: TGTGCCAGCAGCGACCAGTTGCCGGGACAGGGCCCCTACGAGCAGTACTTC; CDR3: CASSDQLPGQGPYEQYF
J: TRBJ1-4; D: NA; V: TRBV18; size: NA; DNA: TGTGCCAGCACAAGACAGAATAATGAAAAACTGTTTTTT; CDR3: CASTRQNNEKLFF
J: TRBJ1-2; D: TRBD1; V: TRBV2; size: NA; DNA: TGTGCCAGCAGTCGACAGGGGGCTCTACTGTTTTATGGCTACACCTTC; CDR3: CASSRQGALLFYGYTF
J: TRBJ1-5; D: NA; V: TRBV18; size: NA; DNA: TGTGCCAGCTCACCACCAAACTTTCAGGGTAGCAATCAGCCCCAGCATTTT; CDR3: CASSPPNFQGSNQPQHF
J: TRBJ1-2; D: NA; V: TRBV7-8; size: NA; DNA: TGTGCCAGCAGCTTAGACGTGGCAGGGGCTAACTATGGCTACACCTTC; CDR3: CASSLDVAGANYGYTF
J: TRBJ2-2; D: NA; V: TRBV20-1; size: many; DNA: TGCAGTGCTAGGTCTACCGGGGAGCTGTTTTTT; CDR3: CSARSTGELFF
J: TRBJ1-2; D: NA; V: TRBV7-2; size: NA; DNA: TGTGCCAGCAGCTCGGGACGGACTACGGGGGATGGCTACACCTTC; CDR3: CASSSGRTTGDGYTF
J: TRBJ2-5; D: NA; V: TRBV7-7; size: NA; DNA: TGTGCTAGCAGCCCCGGGGTGATGAACCAAGAGACCCAGTACTTC; CDR3: CASSPGVMNQETQYF
J: TRBJ1-1; D: TRBD1; V: TRBV28; size: NA; DNA: TGTGCCAGCAGGGGACAGGCGCTTCCCAACACTGAAGCTTTCTTT; CDR3: CASRGQALPNTEAFF
J: TRBJ2-5; D: NA; V: TRBV6-5; size: once; DNA: TGTGCCAGCAAAGGCAGACTCGTCCAAGAGACCCAGTACTTC; CDR3: CASKGRLVQETQYF
J: TRBJ1-5; D: TRBD1; V: TRBV6-2/TRBV6-3; size: NA; DNA: TGTGCCAGCAGCCTAGGACAGGGTTATCAGCCCCAGCATTTT; CDR3: CASSLGQGYQPQHF
J: TRBJ2-5; D: NA; V: TRBV3-1/TRBV3-2; size: once; DNA: TGTGCCAGCAGCCCTCCGTGGGGACCAGGACAGGAGACCCAGTACTTC; CDR3: CASSPPWGPGQETQYF
J: TRBJ2-7; D: NA; V: TRBV15; size: NA; DNA: TGTGCCACCAGCAGAGATCCAGGGCAGGGTTTTTTTGAGCAGTACTTC; CDR3: CATSRDPGQGFFEQYF
J: TRBJ2-4; D: NA; V: TRBV19; size: NA; DNA: TGTGCCAGTAGTATCTGGTCGGTAGCCAAAAACATTCAGTACTTC; CDR3: CASSIWSVAKNIQYF
J: TRBJ1-4; D: NA; V: TRBV15; size: few; DNA: TGTGCCACCAGCAGAGATGGGGCAGGGAATGAAAAACTGTTTTTT; CDR3: CATSRDGAGNEKLFF
J: TRBJ2-5; D: NA; V: TRBV9; size: NA; DNA: TGTGCCAGCAGCACCCGACAGGACTTCCAAGAGACCCAGTACTTC; CDR3: CASSTRQDFQETQYF
J: TRBJ2-3; D: TRBD1; V: TRBV7-6; size: once; DNA: TGTGCCAGCAGCTTAGTCTCGGGGTCGGGACAGGGAGCAGATACGCAGTATTTT; CDR3: CASSLVSGSGQGADTQYF
J: TRBJ1-1; D: NA; V: TRBV19; size: few; DNA: TGTGCCAGTACACCCTGGCAGGTCCCTAACACTGAAGCTTTCTTT; CDR3: CASTPWQVPNTEAFF
J: TRBJ1-1; D: NA; V: TRBV12-3/TRBV12-4; size: NA; DNA: TGTGCCAGCATTGTTCTTCCAGGGACTGAAGCTTTCTTT; CDR3: CASIVLPGTEAFF
J: TRBJ2-2; D: NA; V: TRBV2; size: NA; DNA: TGTGCCAGCAGCCCTAACCTTAGCGGCACCGGGGAGCTGTTTTTT; CDR3: CASSPNLSGTGELFF
J: TRBJ2-1; D: NA; V: TRBV19; size: NA; DNA: TGTGCCAGTAGTGTCCAGGGGGGAGGAGGAGAGCAGTTCTTC; CDR3: CASSVQGGGGEQFF
J: TRBJ2-1; D: TRBD2; V: TRBV18; size: once; DNA: TGTGCCAGCTCACCTCCGGGACTAGCACACGCCAATGAGCAGTTCTTC; CDR3: CASSPPGLAHANEQFF
J: TRBJ1-5; D: TRBD1; V: TRBV7-2; size: NA; DNA: TGTGCCAGCAGCTTAAGTGGGACAGGGAATCAGCCCCAGCATTTT; CDR3: CASSLSGTGNQPQHF
J: TRBJ2-3; D: TRBD2; V: TRBV5-8; size: NA; DNA: TGTGCCACCCCGGGACTAGCGGTTCTTACTAGCACAGATACGCAGTATTTT; CDR3: CATPGLAVLTSTDTQYF
J: TRBJ2-7; D: NA; V: TRBV4-3; size: NA; DNA: TGCGCCAGCAGCCAAGATTGGGCAAACCCACTCTACGAGCAGTACTTC; CDR3: CASSQDWANPLYEQYF
J: TRBJ1-5; D: NA; V: TRBV2; size: NA; DNA: TGTGCCAGCAGCGTTCAGGGAGGGCAGCCCCAGCATTTT; CDR3: CASSVQGGQPQHF
J: TRBJ2-1; D: TRBD2; V: TRBV7-7; size: NA; DNA: TGTGCTAGCAGCCTGACTAGCGGTGCCTACAATGAGCAGTTCTTC; CDR3: CASSLTSGAYNEQFF
J: TRBJ2-7; D: NA; V: TRBV2; size: NA; DNA: TGTGCCAGCAGTTCTGACTCCCGGGGTAGCGAGCAGTACTTC; CDR3: CASSSDSRGSEQYF
J: TRBJ1-5; D: TRBD1; V: TRBV29-1; size: NA; DNA: TGCAGCGTGCAGACAGGGGTACGCAATCAGCCCCAGCATTTT; CDR3: CSVQTGVRNQPQHF